The next 24 T cell receptor beta chains were all read from a single sample in a study of cytotoxic CD8 clonotypes in ibrutinib-treated CLL. Data came from immunoSEQ multiplex PCR; TCRdb stores just in-frame clones and leaves some out. The sample records roughly 30,000 clones, approximately 80% being singletons. Sequences were derived from PBMCs, sampled after 36 months of ibrutinib treatment. These receptors were obtained from a human donor with chronic lymphocytic leukemia.

V gene TRBV11-2 combines with J gene TRBJ2-4; 7 bases are shared with TRBD2. CDR1 is SGHAT, CDR2 FQNNGV, per germline. This CDR3 has 16 amino acids. With 5 bases clipped from V and 9 bases from J, the junction kept 16 bases outside the gene matches. The DNA of the CDR3 is TGTGCCAGCAGCCTTTTGGGGACGGCGGGGGTAGGCATTCAGTACTTC. This translates into CASSLLGTAGVGIQYF.

This clone was detected only once. The V gene is TRBV5-6, the J gene TRBJ1-1, with D unresolved. The CDR3 is 15 residues long. CDR1 is SGHDT and CDR2 is YYEEEE in the germline V gene. V gave up 4 bases and J gave up 1 base, with 14 bases separating them. In nucleotides, the CDR3 is TGTGCCAGCAGCACGCTCTCGGACGGGAACACTGAAGCTTTCTTT. Translation gives CASSTLSDGNTEAFF.

The genes are TRBV29-1 and TRBJ1-2; 9 nucleotides line up with TRBD1. V lost 0 bases, J lost 8 bases, and 10 bases stayed unmatched. Germline CDR1 and CDR2: SQVTM and ANQGSEA. The CDR3 extends over 15 amino acids. CDR3 bases: TGCAGCGTTGAAGATGGCCTACCGGGACAGGGAGGCTACACCTTC. It is translated as CSVEDGLPGQGGYTF.

The V and J genes are TRBV2 and TRBJ1-5, with no clear D. Trimming shortened V by 7 bases and J by 8 bases, and 12 bases separated the two germline ends. The CDR3 consists of 12 residues. Germline V gene sequence: CDR1 SNHLY, CDR2 FYNNEI. CDR3 protein: CASTPYGKPQHF. CDR3 in DNA: TGTGCCAGCACCCCCTACGGGAAGCCCCAGCATTTT. Full variable domain (outside the CDR3, taken from reference TRBV2 and TRBJ1-5): EPEVTQTPSHQVTQMGQEVILRCVPISNHLYFYWYRQILGQKVEFLVSFYNNEISEKSEIFDDQFSVERPDGSNFTLKIRSTKLEDSAMYFCASTPYGKPQHFGDGTRLSIL.

The chain joins TRBV30 to TRBJ2-7; D unclear. Germline V CDR1 and CDR2: GTSNPN, SVGIG (reference sequence). The CDR3 has 9 residues. The V and J ends lost 8 bases and 7 bases respectively, with 9 bases between them. The chain's CDR3 is CAPDREQYF. The CDR3 DNA is TGTGCCCCGGATAGGGAGCAGTACTTC.

The V gene is TRBV7-6, the J gene TRBJ1-1; D gene uncertain. The germline V and J ends were trimmed by 5 bases and 1 base, with 8 bases remaining between them. The length of the CDR3 is 13 residues. CDR1 SGHVS and CDR2 FNYEAQ come from the germline V gene. The CDR3 DNA reads TGTGCCAGCAGCCATCAGCCGAACACTGAAGCTTTCTTT. Protein: CASSHQPNTEAFF.

Here the CDR3 reads CASSSPLDGYSTDTQYF. The CDR3 DNA is TGTGCCAGCAGCTCCCCCCTGGACGGATATAGCACAGATACGCAGTATTTT. The chain is built from TRBV5-6 and TRBJ2-3; D is uncertain. Trimming pared 3 bases from V and 0 bases from J, leaving 17 bases between. The V gene's germline CDR1 is SGHDT and CDR2 YYEEEE. The length of the CDR3 is 17 residues.

This clone has only a few counts. This chain uses TRBV30 with TRBJ1-2; D gene ambiguous. Germline V gene data show CDR1 as GTSNPN and CDR2 as SVGIG (reference sequence). This CDR3 spans 12 amino acids. V lost 0 bases, J lost 6 bases, and 8 bases lay in between. The CDR3 here is CAWSVGGNGYTF. CDR3 DNA sequence: TGTGCCTGGAGTGTGGGAGGGAATGGCTACACCTTC.

The table lists this clone with a few counts. The chain recombines TRBV4-1 with TRBJ2-3; D might be TRBD2 (5 bases). Germline assignment: CDR1 MGHRA and CDR2 YSYEKL. Trimming shortened V by 4 bases and J by 2 bases, and 13 bases separated the two germline ends. The length of the CDR3 is 15 residues. The CDR3 coding sequence is TGCGCCAGCAGCCTCCGGGGTAAGGACACAGATACGCAGTATTTT. It yields the protein CASSLRGKDTDTQYF.

The V and J genes are TRBV19 and TRBJ2-7; 8 nucleotides line up with TRBD2. This CDR3 is 14 amino acids long. V was clipped by 5 bases and J by 2 bases; unmatched bases: 5. Germline CDR1 LNHDA, CDR2 SQIVND (reference sequence). The CDR3 reads CASSLAGPAYEQYF. CDR3 bases: TGTGCCAGTAGTTTAGCGGGGCCAGCCTACGAGCAGTACTTC.

This clone was picked up a small number of times. This chain joins TRBV29-1 and TRBJ1-2; tentative D call: TRBD1 (6 bases). The CDR3 runs to 13 residues. Germline CDR1 reads SQVTM; CDR2 reads ANQGSEA. With 4 bases removed from V and 6 bases from J, the gap between germline ends came to 15 bases. CDR3 region: CSVVAGERDGYTF. CDR3 in DNA: TGCAGCGTTGTGGCAGGGGAGAGGGATGGCTACACCTTC.

This clone turned up a few times. V usage is TRBV4-2 and J usage is TRBJ1-2; 9 positions agree with TRBD1. Germline V CDR1 and CDR2: LGHNA, YNFKEQ. The CDR3 loop spans 15 amino acids. The J segment lost 5 bases and the V segment lost 4 bases, leaving 8 bases of the junction unmatched. The CDR3 is CASSPGQGLSYGYTF. In DNA form, the CDR3 reads TGTGCCAGCAGCCCCGGACAGGGGCTTTCATATGGCTACACCTTC.

This chain uses TRBV5-6 with TRBJ1-3; D ambiguous. V was cut by 0 bases and J by 0 bases, with 7 bases left in between. The CDR3 consists of 15 residues. CDR1 and CDR2 (germline): SGHDT, YYEEEE. Here the CDR3 DNA reads TGTGCCAGCAGCTTGGCCATTACCTCTGGAAACACCATATATTTT. Its protein is CASSLAITSGNTIYF.

The chain employs TRBV11-1 and TRBJ2-7, with D unresolved. Trimming took 2 bases from V and 3 from J, leaving 14 bases between them. Germline V CDR1 and CDR2: SGHAT, FQDESV (reference sequence). The CDR3 has 15 amino acids. CDR3 sequence (DNA): TGTGCCAGCAGCTTAACTCTAGATCCTAACTACGAGCAGTACTTC. Translating it yields CASSLTLDPNYEQYF.

This chain links TRBV13 with TRBJ2-2; 10 bases match TRBD1. V trimming: 5 bases; J trimming: 3 bases; junction bases outside the gene matches: 9. The germline gives CDR1 PRHDT, CDR2 FYEKMQ (reference sequence). This CDR3 is 17 amino acids long. The chain's CDR3 is CASSRYQGQGYTGELFF. The DNA of the CDR3 is TGTGCCAGCAGCCGATACCAGGGACAGGGGTACACCGGGGAGCTGTTTTTT.

The chain employs TRBV2 and TRBJ1-6; unclear D gene. The CDR3 length is 15 residues. V was trimmed by 0 bases and J by 7 bases, leaving 10 bases between them. Germline V gene sequence: CDR1 SNHLY, CDR2 FYNNEI. The CDR3 coding sequence is TGTGCCAGCAGTGAAGCGGGGAACGGGAATTCACCCCTCCACTTT. Protein product: CASSEAGNGNSPLHF.

The V and J genes are TRBV21-1 and TRBJ1-5; the table's D gene call, TRBD1, was not cross checked with the DNA. TRBV21-1 is a known pseudogene. CDR3 length: 16 residues. CDR3 DNA: TGTGCCAGCAGCAAAGCCCCGACAGGGCTAAATCAGCCCCAGCATTTT. Translating it yields CASSKAPTGLNQPQHF.

For the CDR3, the DNA is TGTGCCAGCAGCGCGTCAATAGGTTCACCCCTCCACTTT. This codes for CASSASIGSPLHF. The chain is built from TRBV9 and TRBJ1-6, with D hard to call. This CDR3 has 13 amino acids. V was pared by 3 bases and J by 9 bases, with 10 bases between. In germline, CDR1 is SGDLS, CDR2 YYNGEE.

The chain links TRBV19 to TRBJ1-5; weak D call: TRBD1 (5 bases). Germline V gene data show CDR1 as LNHDA and CDR2 as SQIVND (reference sequence). Trimming removed 10 bases at V and 3 bases at J, with 10 bases between. The CDR3 runs to 12 residues. The CDR3 loop reads CATGLNNQPQHF. DNA for the CDR3: TGTGCCACGGGACTCAACAATCAGCCCCAGCATTTT.

This sequence joins TRBV7-9 and TRBJ2-5; 10 bases agree with TRBD2. The CDR3 sequence is 16 residues long. The J segment lost 2 bases and the V segment lost 6 bases, leaving 9 bases of the junction unmatched. CDR1 and CDR2 (germline): SEHNR, FQNEAQ (reference sequence). CDR3 protein: CASSSQRGGRQETQYF. DNA for the CDR3: TGTGCCAGCAGTTCCCAGCGGGGGGGCCGACAAGAGACCCAGTACTTC.

The chain joins TRBV10-1 to TRBJ2-2; unclear D gene. V was cut by 4 bases and J by 4 bases, with 7 bases left in between. In germline, CDR1 is WNHNN, CDR2 SYGVQD (reference sequence). The CDR3 has 13 residues. The CDR3 loop is CASSGIATGELFF. The CDR3 coding sequence is TGCGCCAGCAGTGGCATAGCCACCGGGGAGCTGTTTTTT.

J is TRBJ2-7 and V is TRBV19; no firm D call. This CDR3 is 13 amino acids long. Germline V CDR1 and CDR2: LNHDA, SQIVND (reference sequence). The V end lost 4 bases, the J end lost 7 bases, and 14 bases lay between the germline ends. CDR3 sequence: CASSKAPSGEQYF. The CDR3 bases are TGTGCCAGTAGTAAGGCTCCTTCTGGGGAGCAGTACTTC. The full variable domain, with the rest looked up from reference TRBV19 and TRBJ2-7, is DGGITQSPKYLFRKEGQNVTLSCEQNLNHDAMYWYRQDPGQGLRLIYYSQIVNDFQKGDIAEGYSVSREKKESFPLTVTSAQKNPTAFYLCASSKAPSGEQYFGPGTRLTVT.

The genes are TRBV27 and TRBJ1-2; TRBD1 matches at 8 bases. CDR3 length: 14 amino acids. J was trimmed by 6 bases and V by 3 bases; bases with no gene match: 6. Germline CDR1 MNHEY, CDR2 SMNVEV (reference sequence). The CDR3 region is CASSFLQGANGYTF. As DNA, the CDR3 is TGTGCCAGCAGTTTTTTGCAGGGGGCGAATGGCTACACCTTC.

The V and J genes are TRBV5-1 and TRBJ1-1, with D perhaps TRBD1 (5 bases). CDR3 length: 14 residues. CDR1 is SGHRS, CDR2 YFSETQ, per germline. Trimming pared 0 bases from V and 4 bases from J, leaving 10 bases between. The CDR3 is CASSLAPGITEAFF. Written as DNA, the CDR3 is TGCGCCAGCAGCTTGGCCCCAGGGATCACTGAAGCTTTCTTT.